This T cell receptor (beta chain) was obtained from a study of T-cell memory formation after mild COVID-19. Overall study context: Largely donor-specific TCR clusters were found.

Germline V gene data show CDR1 as SEHNR and CDR2 as FQNEAQ (reference sequence). This CDR3 is 12 amino acids long. The ends were cut back, 2 bases at V and 13 bases at J, with 14 bases in the middle. In TCRdb, the 5' RACE reads were re-called with MiXCR into one record per CDR3 protein. Altogether about 150,000 distinct CDR3 sequences are present, 20% to 25% being singletons, with the ten largest covering roughly a quarter. Source material: PBMCs or a T cell subset sorted from them (not recorded which). This chain uses TRBV7-9 with TRBJ1-2; tentatively, D is TRBD1 (5 bases). This clonotype was obtained from an adult woman who had mild COVID-19 (a few samples of this study predate the infection). Cell type and time point are not known. CDR3 loop: CASSLPGGEVTF. The CDR3 DNA sequence: TGTGCCAGCAGCTTACCCGGGGGGGAGGTCACCTTC. The variable domain in full, completed from reference TRBV7-9 and TRBJ1-2, reads DTGVSQNPRHKITKRGQNVTFRCDPISEHNRLYWYRQTLGQGPEFLTYFQNEAQLEKSRLLSDRFSAERPKGSFSTLEIQRTEQGDSAMYLCASSLPGGEVTFGSGTRLTVV.